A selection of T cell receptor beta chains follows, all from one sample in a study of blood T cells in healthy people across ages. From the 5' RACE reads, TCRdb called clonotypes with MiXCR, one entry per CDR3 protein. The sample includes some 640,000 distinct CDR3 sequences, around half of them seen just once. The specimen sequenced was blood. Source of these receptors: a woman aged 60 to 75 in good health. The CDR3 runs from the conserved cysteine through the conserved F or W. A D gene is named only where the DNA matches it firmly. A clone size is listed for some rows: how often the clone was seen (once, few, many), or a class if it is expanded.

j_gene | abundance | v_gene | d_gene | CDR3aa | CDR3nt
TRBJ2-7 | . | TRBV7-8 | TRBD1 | CASSLGLDRGAYEQYF | TGTGCCAGCAGCTTAGGCTTGGACAGGGGAGCCTACGAGCAGTACTTC
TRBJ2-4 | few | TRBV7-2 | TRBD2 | CASSLGPSGGENIQYF | TGTGCCAGCAGCTTAGGTCCTAGCGGGGGAGAAAACATTCAGTACTTC
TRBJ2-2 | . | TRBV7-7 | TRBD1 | CASSLGTVTGELFF | TGTGCTAGCAGCTTAGGGACAGTTACCGGGGAGCTGTTTTTT
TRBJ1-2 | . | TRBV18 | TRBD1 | CASSPRTGSDGYTF | TGTGCCAGCTCACCACGGACAGGGTCGGATGGCTACACCTTC
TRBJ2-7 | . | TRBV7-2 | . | CASSLELAETGQYF | TGTGCCAGCAGCTTAGAACTAGCAGAAACTGGGCAGTACTTC
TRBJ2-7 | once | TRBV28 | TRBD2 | CASSPSGISYEQYF | TGTGCCAGCAGTCCTAGCGGAATTTCCTACGAGCAGTACTTC
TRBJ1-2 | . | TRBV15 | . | CATSRAMASFGYGYTF | TGTGCCACCAGCAGAGCCATGGCCTCTTTCGGGTATGGCTACACCTTC
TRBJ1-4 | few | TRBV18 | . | CASSPAGGSEKLFF | TGTGCCAGCTCACCTGCGGGGGGATCTGAAAAACTGTTTTTT
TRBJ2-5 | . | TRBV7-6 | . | CASSLGGSRLETQYF | TGTGCCAGCAGCTTAGGAGGCTCTAGGCTGGAGACCCAGTACTTC
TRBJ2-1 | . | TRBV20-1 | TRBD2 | CSARDPGQRGPWGQFF | TGCAGTGCTAGAGATCCGGGGCAGCGGGGCCCTTGGGGGCAGTTCTTC
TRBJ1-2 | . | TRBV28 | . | CASRDQGYGYTF | TGTGCCAGCAGAGACCAGGGCTATGGCTACACCTTC
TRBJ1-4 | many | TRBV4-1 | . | CASSQGGAVVEKLFF | TGCGCCAGCAGCCAGGGGGGGGCGGTGGTGGAAAAACTGTTTTTT
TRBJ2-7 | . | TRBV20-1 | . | CSARALDSSAYEQYF | TGCAGTGCTAGAGCTCTGGATAGCAGTGCCTACGAGCAGTACTTC
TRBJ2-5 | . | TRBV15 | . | CATSRDQQQETQYF | TGTGCCACCAGCAGAGATCAACAGCAAGAGACCCAGTACTTC
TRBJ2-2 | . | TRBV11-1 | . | CASSSRTGRAGELFF | TGTGCCAGCAGTTCGAGGACAGGGAGGGCCGGGGAGCTGTTTTTT
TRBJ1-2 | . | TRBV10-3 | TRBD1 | CAISELGQGAIGYTF | TGTGCCATCAGTGAGCTAGGACAGGGGGCGATTGGCTACACCTTC
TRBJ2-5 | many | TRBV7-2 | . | CASSGNGGQETQYF | TGTGCCAGCAGCGGTAACGGGGGTCAGGAGACCCAGTACTTC
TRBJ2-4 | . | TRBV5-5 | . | CASSSTIAKNIQYF | TGTGCCAGCAGCTCGACCATAGCCAAAAACATTCAGTACTTC
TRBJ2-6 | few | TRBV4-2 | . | CASSRVDSSGANVLTF | TGTGCCAGCAGCCGGGTGGACTCCTCTGGGGCCAACGTCCTGACTTTC
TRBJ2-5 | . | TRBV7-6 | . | CASSRTGLLGQETQYF | TGTGCCAGCAGCCGGACGGGGCTGTTGGGGCAAGAGACCCAGTACTTC
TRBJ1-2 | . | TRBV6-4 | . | CASSDAENSLYTF | TGTGCCAGCAGTGACGCCGAGAATAGCCTCTACACCTTC
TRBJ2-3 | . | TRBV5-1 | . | CASSSPDSTDTQYF | TGCGCCAGCAGCTCCCCTGACAGCACAGATACGCAGTATTTT
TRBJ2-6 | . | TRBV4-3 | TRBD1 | CASSQGTGIIPGANVLTF | TGCGCCAGCAGCCAAGGGACAGGTATTATCCCTGGGGCCAACGTCCTGACTTTC
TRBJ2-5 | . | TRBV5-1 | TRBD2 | CASSMTSGSKTQYF | TGCGCCAGCAGCATGACTAGCGGGAGTAAGACCCAGTACTTC
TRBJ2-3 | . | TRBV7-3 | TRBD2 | CASSRLAGAFTDTQYF | TGTGCCAGCAGCCGACTGGCGGGAGCCTTCACAGATACGCAGTATTTT
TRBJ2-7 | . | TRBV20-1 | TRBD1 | CSASAGTGGHEQYF | TGCAGTGCTAGCGCCGGGACAGGGGGCCACGAGCAGTACTTC
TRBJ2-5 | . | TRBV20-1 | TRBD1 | CSAPDRSETQYF | TGCAGTGCTCCGGACAGGTCGGAGACCCAGTACTTC
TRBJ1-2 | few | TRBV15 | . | CATSRQSDYGYTF | TGTGCCACCAGCAGACAGTCGGACTATGGCTACACCTTC
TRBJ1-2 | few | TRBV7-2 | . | CASSLSWAGVYGYTF | TGTGCCAGCAGCTTATCATGGGCAGGGGTCTATGGCTACACCTTC
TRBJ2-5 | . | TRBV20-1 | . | CSASGSQETRYF | TGCAGTGCTAGTGGCTCACAAGAGACCCGGTACTTC
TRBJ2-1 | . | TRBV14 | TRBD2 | CASCDLPGLADNEQFF | TGTGCCAGCTGCGATTTACCGGGACTAGCGGACAATGAGCAGTTCTTC
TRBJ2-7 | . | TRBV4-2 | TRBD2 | CASSQVPGGPFEQYF | TGTGCCAGCAGCCAAGTACCGGGAGGGCCTTTCGAGCAGTACTTC
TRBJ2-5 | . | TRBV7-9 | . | CASRIQGEQETQYF | TGTGCCAGCAGAATACAGGGAGAGCAAGAGACCCAGTACTTC
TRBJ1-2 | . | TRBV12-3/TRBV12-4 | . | CASSLNNGDVGYTF | TGTGCCAGCAGTTTAAATAACGGGGACGTTGGCTACACCTTC
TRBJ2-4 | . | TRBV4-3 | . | CASSLDLVGGIQAKNIQYF | TGCGCCAGCAGCCTTGATCTTGTGGGAGGCATTCAAGCCAAAAACATTCAGTACTTC
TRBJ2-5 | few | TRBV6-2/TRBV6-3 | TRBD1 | CASSSGTGGLFQFRQYF | TGTGCCAGCAGCTCCGGGACAGGGGGCTTATTTCAATTTCGGCAGTACTTC
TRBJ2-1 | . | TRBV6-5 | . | CASSYVGSSNEQFF | TGTGCCAGCAGTTACGTGGGCTCCAGCAATGAGCAGTTCTTC